Listed below are T cell receptor beta chains from one sample, sequenced in a study of shared clonotypes between healthy human individuals. Profiling relied on immunoSEQ multiplex PCR, and the TCRdb table lists in-frame clones only, not all of them. The sample shows roughly 500,000 clones, around 80% of them seen only once. The sequencing input was PBMCs. These receptor sequences come from a woman in her thirties or forties in good health. Some clones in this sample may be carry-over from other donors' samples. Each CDR3 is given with its conserved first and last residue. D genes are given only for firm matches. A clone size is listed for some rows: how often the clone was seen (once, few, many), or a class if it is expanded.

D gene	clone size	V gene	J gene	CDR3 protein	CDR3 DNA
.	.	TRBV10-2	TRBJ2-5	CASSGGTTGGTQYF	TGCGCCAGCAGTGGGGGGACAACGGGGGGGACCCAGTACTTC
.	.	TRBV25-1	TRBJ1-1	CASTPRGNTEAFF	TGTGCCAGCACCCCCCGGGGGAACACTGAAGCTTTCTTT
TRBD2	.	TRBV7-8	TRBJ2-7	CASSSKREGNEQYF	TGTGCCAGCAGCTCGAAGCGGGAGGGAAACGAGCAGTACTTC
.	.	TRBV28	TRBJ1-4	CASSTPRQSRGEKLSF	TGTGCCAGCAGTACCCCGCGGCAGTCGCGTGGGGAAAAACTGTCTTTT
.	.	TRBV6-4	TRBJ2-2	CASSDKARANTVELFF	TGTGCCAGCAGTGACAAAGCTAGAGCGAACACCGTGGAGCTGTTTTTT
.	.	TRBV30	TRBJ1-2	CASQRSNYGYTF	TGTGCCTCCCAACGGTCTAACTATGGCTACACCTTC
.	.	TRBV6-1	TRBJ1-5	CASSWGANQPQHF	TGTGCCAGCAGTTGGGGGGCTAATCAGCCCCAGCATTTT
.	.	TRBV19	TRBJ1-2	CASSLRDTSNYGYTF	TGTGCCAGTAGCCTCCGGGACACGTCTAACTATGGCTACACCTTC
.	.	TRBV28	TRBJ1-2	CASSPPDGLYGYTF	TGTGCCAGCAGTCCACCGGACGGCCTCTATGGCTACACCTTC
.	.	TRBV7-7	TRBJ2-5	CASSLNGRGETQYF	TGTGCTAGCAGCTTAAACGGGAGAGGAGAGACCCAGTACTTC
.	.	TRBV4-3	TRBJ2-3	CASSQQPPAAGATDTQYF	TGCGCCAGCAGCCAACAACCCCCGGCCGCGGGGGCCACAGATACGCAGTATTTT
.	.	TRBV6-5	TRBJ1-2	CASSLGQGSYGYTF	TGTGCCAGCAGCCTTGGGCAGGGGTCCTATGGCTACACCTTC
.	.	TRBV5-1	TRBJ2-1	CASSLVAGQKGEQFF	TGCGCCAGCAGCTTGGTGGCAGGGCAGAAGGGTGAGCAGTTCTTC
TRBD2	.	TRBV11-2	TRBJ2-7	CASSWTSGRASYEQYF	TGTGCCAGCAGCTGGACTAGCGGGAGGGCCTCCTACGAGCAGTACTTC
.	.	TRBV5-1	TRBJ2-7	CASSLPRDKQYF	TGCGCCAGCAGCCTCCCCCGGGACAAGCAGTACTTC
TRBD2	.	TRBV7-3	TRBJ2-2	CASSVVAGDAGELFF	TGTGCCAGCTCCGTCGTAGCGGGAGATGCCGGGGAGCTGTTTTTT
TRBD1	.	TRBV7-6	TRBJ1-2	CASSQTGVLGYTF	TGTGCCAGCAGCCAGACAGGGGTGCTTGGCTACACCTTC
TRBD1	.	TRBV11-1	TRBJ2-1	CASSFRGPGGRWDEQFF	TGTGCCAGCAGCTTCAGGGGGCCGGGCGGGCGGTGGGATGAGCAGTTCTTC
.	.	TRBV9	TRBJ1-1	CASSVAGEGTEAFF	TGTGCCAGCAGCGTAGCAGGGGAGGGCACTGAAGCTTTCTTT
.	few	TRBV6-1	TRBJ1-2	CASSEAWQNYGYTF	TGTGCCAGCAGTGAAGCCTGGCAGAACTATGGCTACACCTTC
.	.	TRBV6-1	TRBJ2-4	CASSEDRNIQYF	TGTGCCAGCAGTGAGGACAGAAACATTCAGTACTTC
TRBD2	.	TRBV15	TRBJ2-7	CATSRGRTSGGYEQYF	TGTGCCACCAGCAGAGGCCGGACTAGCGGGGGGTACGAGCAGTACTTC
.	.	TRBV29-1	TRBJ2-3	CSVWTYTDTQYF	TGCAGCGTTTGGACGTACACAGATACGCAGTATTTT
.	once	TRBV18	TRBJ2-5	CASSRSEQETQYF	TGTGCCAGCTCACGATCGGAGCAAGAGACCCAGTACTTC
TRBD1	.	TRBV5-1	TRBJ1-3	CASSQYGTGDTIYF	TGCGCCAGCAGCCAATACGGGACAGGGGATACCATATATTTT
.	.	TRBV5-4	TRBJ2-3	CASSLGGIGDTQYF	TGTGCCAGCAGCTTAGGAGGAATTGGGGATACGCAGTATTTT
.	.	TRBV7-8	TRBJ1-4	CASSPVLARKLFF	TGTGCCAGCAGCCCCGTACTCGCAAGAAAACTGTTTTTT
TRBD1	.	TRBV11-2	TRBJ2-7	CASRDRGPYEQYF	TGTGCCAGCAGGGACAGGGGCCCGTACGAGCAGTACTTC
.	.	TRBV5-1	TRBJ2-1	CASSLTTDNEQFF	TGCGCCAGCAGCCTAACTACTGACAATGAGCAGTTCTTC
.	.	TRBV28	TRBJ1-1	CASRLGNTEAFF	TGTGCCAGCAGACTCGGGAACACTGAAGCTTTCTTT
.	.	TRBV7-2	TRBJ1-5	CASSPRPNQPQHF	TGTGCCAGCAGCCCCAGACCCAATCAGCCCCAGCATTTT
TRBD1	.	TRBV28	TRBJ2-7	CASRGQGNYEQYF	TGTGCCAGCCGGGGACAGGGAAACTACGAGCAGTACTTC
TRBD1	.	TRBV5-1	TRBJ1-3	CASSPTGGNTIYF	TGCGCCAGCAGCCCGACAGGGGGAAACACCATATATTTT
TRBD2	.	TRBV7-6	TRBJ2-4	CASSLVGLASDIQYF	TGTGCCAGCAGCTTAGTAGGACTAGCGTCGGACATTCAGTACTTC
TRBD2	.	TRBV28	TRBJ2-7	CASSSPGASGVGEQYF	TGTGCCAGCAGTTCCCCAGGAGCTAGCGGGGTAGGGGAGCAGTACTTC
TRBD2	.	TRBV4-3	TRBJ2-7	CASSHYYSGDNSYEQYF	TGCGCCAGCAGCCACTATTATAGCGGGGACAACTCCTACGAGCAGTACTTC
.	.	TRBV7-9	TRBJ2-7	CASSLEYGRVAYEQYF	TGTGCCAGCAGCTTAGAGTATGGGAGAGTAGCCTACGAGCAGTACTTC
.	.	TRBV18	TRBJ2-5	CASSKELQETQYF	TGTGCCAGCTCAAAGGAGTTACAAGAGACCCAGTACTTC
.	.	TRBV29-1	TRBJ2-4	CSVESQENIQYF	TGCAGCGTTGAGTCCCAGGAGAACATTCAGTACTTC
.	.	TRBV6-1	TRBJ2-7	CASSRGYSYEQYF	TGTGCCAGCAGCCGGGGATACTCCTACGAGCAGTACTTC
TRBD1	.	TRBV28	TRBJ1-1	CASSLPGQVSTEAFF	TGTGCCAGCAGTTTACCGGGACAGGTGTCCACTGAAGCTTTCTTT
.	.	TRBV27	TRBJ2-2	CAIALVGSGELFF	TGTGCCATAGCTCTGGTGGGATCCGGGGAGCTGTTTTTT
.	.	TRBV28	TRBJ2-7	CASSLPGSQVSEQYF	TGTGCCAGCAGTTTGCCAGGATCGCAGGTTTCCGAGCAGTACTTC
TRBD2	.	TRBV10-1	TRBJ2-1	CATSGRRNEQFF	TGCGCCACTAGCGGGAGGCGGAATGAGCAGTTCTTC
.	.	TRBV5-1	TRBJ2-1	CASSLPSSDEQFF	TGCGCCAGCAGCCTCCCTAGTTCGGATGAGCAGTTCTTC
TRBD2	.	TRBV11-2	TRBJ2-1	CASSLVGTSGSTYNEQFF	TGTGCCAGCAGCTTAGTTGGAACTAGCGGAAGTACGTACAATGAGCAGTTCTTC
TRBD2	.	TRBV29-1	TRBJ2-1	CSVGGGSGRNYNEQFF	TGCAGCGTTGGAGGCGGGAGCGGGAGGAATTACAATGAGCAGTTCTTC
TRBD2	many	TRBV19	TRBJ2-7	CASSTPGLAYEQYF	TGTGCCAGTAGTACCCCGGGACTAGCGTACGAGCAGTACTTC
.	.	TRBV4-2	TRBJ1-4	CASSQEGGRITEKLFF	TGTGCCAGCAGCCAAGAGGGGGGCAGGATAACTGAAAAACTGTTTTTT
TRBD1	.	TRBV6-6	TRBJ2-7	CASTPSPGQSSYEQYF	TGTGCCAGCACACCCTCTCCGGGACAGAGCTCCTACGAGCAGTACTTC
TRBD1	.	TRBV5-1	TRBJ1-2	CASRLTGADYGYTF	TGCGCCAGCAGGTTAACAGGGGCGGACTATGGCTACACCTTC
.	.	TRBV5-8	TRBJ2-7	CASSFESVGQYF	TGTGCCAGCAGCTTTGAGAGCGTTGGGCAGTACTTC
TRBD1	.	TRBV9	TRBJ1-1	CASSEDRGLNTEAFF	TGTGCCAGCAGCGAGGACAGGGGCCTGAACACTGAAGCTTTCTTT
TRBD2	.	TRBV7-3	TRBJ2-7	CASSLSRAREVHEQYF	TGTGCCAGCAGCTTATCACGTGCCCGGGAGGTCCACGAGCAGTACTTC
TRBD1	.	TRBV28	TRBJ2-7	CASSLSWDSSYEQYF	TGTGCCAGCAGTTTAAGTTGGGACAGCTCCTACGAGCAGTACTTC
.	once	TRBV27	TRBJ1-2	CASSLDGGRRGGYTF	TGTGCCAGCAGTTTAGACGGGGGGCGCCGGGGTGGCTACACCTTC
.	.	TRBV7-8	TRBJ2-2	CASSLYGDTGELFF	TGTGCCAGCAGCTTATATGGGGACACCGGGGAGCTGTTTTTT
TRBD2	.	TRBV5-1	TRBJ2-7	CASSSGLAGYEQYF	TGCGCCAGCAGCTCGGGACTAGCGGGATACGAGCAGTACTTC
.	.	TRBV4-3	TRBJ1-5	CASSQDRGVQPQHF	TGCGCCAGCAGCCAAGATCGAGGGGTTCAGCCCCAGCATTTT